This T cell receptor (beta chain) emerged from a study of blood T cell repertoires in COVID-19. TCRdb's copy holds only in-frame clones and misses some; the assay was immunoSEQ multiplex PCR. This sample has approximately 40,000 clones, with more than 90% found just once. The germline gives CDR1 GTSNPN, CDR2 SVGIG (reference sequence). V was pared by 3 bases and J by 5 bases, with 6 bases of the junction left unmatched. The CDR3 loop spans 13 amino acids. This sequence was found in a human donor in a cohort sampled during active COVID-19. This chain links TRBV30 with TRBJ2-5; TRBD2 agrees at 7 bases. The sample taken for sequencing was peripheral blood. CDR3 sequence (DNA): TGTGCCTGGAGCGGGAGGCGTGTGGAGACCCAGTACTTC. It translates to CAWSGRRVETQYF.